The T cell receptor beta chain described here comes from a study of identical twins. The study's findings and limits: The authors drew conclusions from cross-sectional statistical analysis rather than following the same donors. It was possible that invariant MAIT and iNKT cells partly confounded the zero-insertion analyses.

Healthy Caucasians made up all donors. This CDR3 has 13 residues. With 1 base removed from V and 5 bases from J, the gap between germline ends came to 8 bases. Germline CDR1 is LGHNA and CDR2 is YSLEER. A universal primer site was added by template switching, and unique molecular identifiers were carried by the cDNA. TCRdb fed the 5' RACE reads into MiXCR, producing one record per CDR3 protein. In the table there are 500,000 or so distinct CDR3 sequences, 13% to 15% of which are singletons. There are a few counts of this clonotype. What it recognizes is unknown. The sample was also reused in another study, on yellow fever vaccine responses in identical twins.

The source is a woman aged 18-35 years in good health. This sequence joins TRBV4-3 and TRBJ1-1; D gene uncertain. The sequenced sample consisted of CD4+ T cells sorted from blood. CDR3 amino acids: CASSQAPRTEAFF. The CDR3 bases are TGCGCCAGCAGCCAAGCTCCACGGACTGAAGCTTTCTTT.